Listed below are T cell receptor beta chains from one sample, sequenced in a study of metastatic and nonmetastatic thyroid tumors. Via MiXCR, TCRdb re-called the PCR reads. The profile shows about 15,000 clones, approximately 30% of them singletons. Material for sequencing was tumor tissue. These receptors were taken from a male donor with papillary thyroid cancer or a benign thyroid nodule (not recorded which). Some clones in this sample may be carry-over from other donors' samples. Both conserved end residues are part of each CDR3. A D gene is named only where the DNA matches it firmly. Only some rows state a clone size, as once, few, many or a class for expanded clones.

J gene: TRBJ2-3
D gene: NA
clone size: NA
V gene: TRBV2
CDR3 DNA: TGTGCCAGCAGGGGCTATCGGAGCACAGATACGCAGTATTTT
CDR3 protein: CASRGYRSTDTQYF

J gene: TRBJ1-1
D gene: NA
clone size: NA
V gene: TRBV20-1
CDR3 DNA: TGCAGTGCCACCCCGAGTGGGACAGAAGCTTTCTTT
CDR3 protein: CSATPSGTEAFF

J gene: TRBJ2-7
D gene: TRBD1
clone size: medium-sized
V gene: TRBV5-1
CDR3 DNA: TGCGCCAGCTCCAGTTTGGGTACCCCGGGACAGGGGGCTCAGGAGCAGTACTTC
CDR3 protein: CASSSLGTPGQGAQEQYF

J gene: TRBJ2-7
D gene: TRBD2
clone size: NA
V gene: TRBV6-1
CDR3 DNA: TGTGCCAGCAGTCGACTAGCGCTTAACGTCTACGAGCAGTACTTC
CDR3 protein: CASSRLALNVYEQYF

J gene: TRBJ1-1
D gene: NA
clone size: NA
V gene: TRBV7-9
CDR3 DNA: TGTGCCAGCAGCTTAGATTTGGGAGGGGAAGCCTTCTTT
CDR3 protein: CASSLDLGGEAFF

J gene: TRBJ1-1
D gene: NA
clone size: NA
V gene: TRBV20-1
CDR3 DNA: TGCAGTGCTAGAGGCCAGGGTTCGGGCACTGAAGCTTTCTTT
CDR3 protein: CSARGQGSGTEAFF

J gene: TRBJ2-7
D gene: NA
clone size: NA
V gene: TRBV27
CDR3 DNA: TGTGCCAGCAGCCTGATGAGGGCCCGGTTAAAGCAGTACTTC
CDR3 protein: CASSLMRARLKQYF

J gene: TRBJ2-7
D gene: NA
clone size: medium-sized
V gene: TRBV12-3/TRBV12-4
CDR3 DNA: TGTGCCAGCAGTTTTGGCGGAGTTTCCTACGAGCAGTACTTC
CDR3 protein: CASSFGGVSYEQYF

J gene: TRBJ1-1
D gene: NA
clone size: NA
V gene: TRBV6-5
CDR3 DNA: TGTGCCAGCAGTTACTACGGGGGGAACACTGAAGCTTTCTTT
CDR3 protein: CASSYYGGNTEAFF

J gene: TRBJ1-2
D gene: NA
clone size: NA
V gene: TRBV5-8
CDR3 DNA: TGTGCCAGCAGCGTATGGGGGGCCTATGGCTACACCTTC
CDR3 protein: CASSVWGAYGYTF

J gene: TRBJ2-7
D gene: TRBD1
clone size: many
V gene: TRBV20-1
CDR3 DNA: TGCAGTGCCCGAGACAGGGGAAAGTACTACGAGCAGTACTTC
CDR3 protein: CSARDRGKYYEQYF

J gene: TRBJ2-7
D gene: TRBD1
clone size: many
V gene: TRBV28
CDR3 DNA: TGTGCCAGCAGTAAACCGGGACAGGGAACTGGTGGCGAGCAGTACTTC
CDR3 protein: CASSKPGQGTGGEQYF

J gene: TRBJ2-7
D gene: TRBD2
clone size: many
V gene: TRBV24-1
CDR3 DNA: TGTGCCACCAGTGACGCCCGGACTAGCGGGAGTATAAACGAGCAGTACTTC
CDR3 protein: CATSDARTSGSINEQYF

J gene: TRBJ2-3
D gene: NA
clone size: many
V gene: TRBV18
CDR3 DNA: TGTGCCAGCTCACCCTGGAGGAGAGGGGATACGCAGTATTTT
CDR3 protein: CASSPWRRGDTQYF

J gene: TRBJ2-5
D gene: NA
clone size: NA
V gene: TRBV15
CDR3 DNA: TGTGCCACCAGCAGAGAAGGTGACAGTGCAGAGACCCAGTACTTC
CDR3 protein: CATSREGDSAETQYF

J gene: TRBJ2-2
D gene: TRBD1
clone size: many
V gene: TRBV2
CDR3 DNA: TGTGCCAGCAGAAAGGGACAGGCGTCCGGGGAGCTGTTTTTT
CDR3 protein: CASRKGQASGELFF

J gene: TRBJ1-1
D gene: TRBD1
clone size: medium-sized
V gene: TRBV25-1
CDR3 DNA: TGTGCCAGCAGCCTCGGACAGGGGAACACTGAAGCTTTCTTT
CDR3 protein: CASSLGQGNTEAFF

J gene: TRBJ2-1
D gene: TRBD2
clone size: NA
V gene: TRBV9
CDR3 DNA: TGTGCCAGCAGCTCTAGGACTAGCACCATTCACAATGAGCAGTTCTTC
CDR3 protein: CASSSRTSTIHNEQFF

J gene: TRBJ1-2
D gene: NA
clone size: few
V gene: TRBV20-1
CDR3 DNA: TGCAGTGCTAGAGTCGGGGGAGGACACCCCTGGCTCTATGGCTACACCTTC
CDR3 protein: CSARVGGGHPWLYGYTF

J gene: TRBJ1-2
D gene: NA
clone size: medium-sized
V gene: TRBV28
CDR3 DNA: TGTGCCAGCAGTTTAAACAGCGTTATCTATGGCTACACCTTC
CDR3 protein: CASSLNSVIYGYTF

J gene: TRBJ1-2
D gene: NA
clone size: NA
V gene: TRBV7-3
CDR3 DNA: TGTGCCAGCAGTCCAGGACCGGGGGACTATGGCTACACCTTC
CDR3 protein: CASSPGPGDYGYTF

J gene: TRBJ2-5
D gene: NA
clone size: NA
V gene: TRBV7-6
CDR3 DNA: TGTGCCAGCAGCTCGGGGATCCAAGAGACCCAGTACTTC
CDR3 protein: CASSSGIQETQYF

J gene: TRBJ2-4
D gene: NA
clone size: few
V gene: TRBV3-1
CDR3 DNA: TGTGCCAGCAGTTTCTCCGGGACGGAAAAAAACATTCAGTACTTC
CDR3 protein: CASSFSGTEKNIQYF

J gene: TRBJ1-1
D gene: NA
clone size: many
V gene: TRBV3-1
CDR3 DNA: TGTGCCAGCAGCCCGGAGGTTGGGAGCCCAGGGGACACTGAAGCTTTCTTT
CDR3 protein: CASSPEVGSPGDTEAFF

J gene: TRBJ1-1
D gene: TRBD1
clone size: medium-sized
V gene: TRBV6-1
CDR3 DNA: TGTGCCAGCAGGAACAGGGGGAACACTGAAGCTTTCTTT
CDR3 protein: CASRNRGNTEAFF

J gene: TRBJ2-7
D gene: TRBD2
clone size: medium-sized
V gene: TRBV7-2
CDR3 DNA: TGTGCCAGCAGCCCGTTAGCGGGAGCAGCCTACGAGCAGTACTTC
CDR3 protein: CASSPLAGAAYEQYF

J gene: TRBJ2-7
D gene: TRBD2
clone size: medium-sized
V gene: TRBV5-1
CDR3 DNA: TGCGCCAGCAGCTGGGAGGGGTCGGTTTACGAGCAGTACTTC
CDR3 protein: CASSWEGSVYEQYF

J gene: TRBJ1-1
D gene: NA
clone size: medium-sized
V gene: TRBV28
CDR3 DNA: TGTGCCAGCAGCGGACATTTTGAAGCTTTCTTT
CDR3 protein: CASSGHFEAFF

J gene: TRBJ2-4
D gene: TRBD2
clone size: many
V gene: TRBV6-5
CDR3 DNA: TGTGCCAGCAGTTACTCCCGCGGGGGCAAAAACATTCAGTACTTC
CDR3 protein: CASSYSRGGKNIQYF

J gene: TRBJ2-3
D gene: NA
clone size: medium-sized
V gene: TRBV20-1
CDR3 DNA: TGCAGTGCTAGAGTACTGGGATTTGTCACGGATACGCAGTATTTT
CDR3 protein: CSARVLGFVTDTQYF

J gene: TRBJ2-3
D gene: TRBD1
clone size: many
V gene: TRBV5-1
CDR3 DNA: TGCGCCAGCAGTTATACAGGGGATCAAGGCACAGATACGCAGTATTTT
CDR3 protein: CASSYTGDQGTDTQYF

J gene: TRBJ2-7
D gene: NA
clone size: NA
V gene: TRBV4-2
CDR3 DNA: TGTGCCAGCAGCCAAGATTCGGAGGTCTATTTGCAGTACTTC
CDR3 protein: CASSQDSEVYLQYF

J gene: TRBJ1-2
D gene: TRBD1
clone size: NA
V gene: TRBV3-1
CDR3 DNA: TGTGCCAGCAGCCACCGGGACAGGGACGGTGGCTACACCTTC
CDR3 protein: CASSHRDRDGGYTF

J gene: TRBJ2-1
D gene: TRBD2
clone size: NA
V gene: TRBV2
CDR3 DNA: TGTGCCAGCAGTCGGACTAGCGGGGAATACAATGAGCAGTTCTTC
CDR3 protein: CASSRTSGEYNEQFF

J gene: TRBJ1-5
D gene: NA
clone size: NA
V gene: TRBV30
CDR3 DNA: TGTGCCTGGAGTTCGGGAGGCGGTCAGCCCCAGCATTTT
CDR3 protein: CAWSSGGGQPQHF

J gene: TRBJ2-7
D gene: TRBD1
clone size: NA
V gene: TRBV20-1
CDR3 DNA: TGCAGTGCAACCTGGACAGGGAACTCCTACGAGCAGTACTTC
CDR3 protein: CSATWTGNSYEQYF

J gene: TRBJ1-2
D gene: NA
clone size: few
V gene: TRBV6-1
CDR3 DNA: TGTGCCAGCAGTGAAGGGACGGCCGACTATGGCTACACCTTC
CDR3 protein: CASSEGTADYGYTF

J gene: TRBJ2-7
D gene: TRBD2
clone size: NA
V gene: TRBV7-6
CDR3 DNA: TGTGCCAGCAGCTTAGGACTAGCGGGATCCTACTACGAGCAGTACTTC
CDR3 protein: CASSLGLAGSYYEQYF

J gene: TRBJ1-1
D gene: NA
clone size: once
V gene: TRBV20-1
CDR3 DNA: TGCAGTGCTGTAGGGACGAACTTGAACACTGAAGCTTTCTTT
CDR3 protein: CSAVGTNLNTEAFF

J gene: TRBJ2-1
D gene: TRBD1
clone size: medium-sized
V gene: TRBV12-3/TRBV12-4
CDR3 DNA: TGTGCCAGCAGTTTAGGGACAGGGAGCGACGAGCAGTTCTTC
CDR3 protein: CASSLGTGSDEQFF

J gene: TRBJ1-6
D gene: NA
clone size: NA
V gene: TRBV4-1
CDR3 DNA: TGCGCCAGCAGCCAAGCATCGGGACACATGTCCCATTCACCCCTCCACTTT
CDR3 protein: CASSQASGHMSHSPLHF

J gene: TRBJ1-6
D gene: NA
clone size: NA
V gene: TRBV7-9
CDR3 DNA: TGTGCCAGCCACCCCCCTGACGATAATTCACCCCTCCACTTT
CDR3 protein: CASHPPDDNSPLHF

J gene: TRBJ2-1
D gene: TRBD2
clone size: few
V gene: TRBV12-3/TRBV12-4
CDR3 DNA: TGTGCCAGCAGTCATGGACTAGCAGGTGAGCAGTTCTTC
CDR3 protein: CASSHGLAGEQFF

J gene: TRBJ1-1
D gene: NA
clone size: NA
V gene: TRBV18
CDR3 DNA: TGTGCCAGCTCACTGCACACTGAAGCTTTCTTT
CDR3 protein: CASSLHTEAFF

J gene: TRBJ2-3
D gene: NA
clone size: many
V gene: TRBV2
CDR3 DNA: TGTGCCAGCACCCGACAGAGGATCACAGATACGCAGTATTTT
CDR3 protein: CASTRQRITDTQYF